These 29 T cell receptor beta chains were sequenced from one sample in a study of blood T cell repertoires in COVID-19. Generated by immunoSEQ multiplex PCR, the TCRdb table keeps only in-frame clones and is missing some. Of about 140,000 clones detected, approximately 87% appear once; the ten largest clones hold over 35%. Material for sequencing was peripheral blood. The receptors originated from a human donor in a cohort sampled during active COVID-19.

The rearrangement joins TRBV24-1 to TRBJ2-6, with a weak D call TRBD1 (6 bases). V lost 4 bases and J 3 bases, leaving 15 bases between the germline ends. The V gene's germline CDR1 is KGHDR and CDR2 SFDVKD. The CDR3 is 17 residues long. The CDR3 here is CATSDPIQGSGANVLTF. The CDR3 DNA is TGTGCCACCAGTGACCCTATACAGGGCAGTGGGGCCAACGTCCTGACTTTC.

This clone is a singleton in its sample. This rearrangement joins TRBV12-3 or TRBV12-4 to TRBJ1-1; maybe TRBD1 (5 bases). The CDR3 runs to 13 residues. Trimming took 5 bases from V and 5 from J, leaving 12 bases between them. CDR3: CASSIHGGTEAFF. CDR3 sequence (DNA): TGTGCCAGCAGTATTCACGGGGGGACTGAAGCTTTCTTT.

The chain combines TRBV5-1 with TRBJ2-2; 8 nucleotides line up with TRBD1. Germline V gene sequence: CDR1 SGHRS, CDR2 YFSETQ. The CDR3 has 16 residues. The V gene end was trimmed by 0 bases and the J gene end by 3 bases; junction bases not matched to a gene: 4. CDR3 loop: CASSLVQGADTGELFF. Here the CDR3 DNA reads TGCGCCAGCAGCTTGGTGCAGGGGGCGGACACCGGGGAGCTGTTTTTT. Using reference TRBV5-1 and TRBJ2-2 for the parts outside the CDR3, the full variable domain is KAGVTQTPRYLIKTRGQQVTLSCSPISGHRSVSWYQQTPGQGLQFLFEYFSETQRNKGNFPGRFSGRQFSNSRSEMNVSTLELGDSALYLCASSLVQGADTGELFFGEGSRLTVL.

The chain uses TRBV5-4 and TRBJ1-6; 7 bases align to TRBD1. The CDR3 loop spans 14 amino acids. Germline V gene data show CDR1 as SGHNT and CDR2 as YYREEE (reference sequence). Trimming removed 4 bases from V and 9 bases from J; junction bases left unmatched: 7. The CDR3 region has the DNA TGTGCCAGCAGCATACAGGGGAGAGGTTCACCCCTCCACTTT. It is translated as CASSIQGRGSPLHF.

This clone was seen more than once but under ten times. The chain has TRBV18 and TRBJ1-1, with 10 bases aligning to TRBD1. The length of the CDR3 is 15 residues. CDR1 is KGHSH, CDR2 LQKENI, per germline. J was trimmed by 6 bases and V by 3 bases; bases with no gene match: 7. The CDR3 loop reads CASSPLTGGDPEAFF. The DNA of the CDR3 is TGTGCCAGCTCACCCTTGACAGGGGGCGATCCTGAAGCTTTCTTT.

This chain joins TRBV5-4 and TRBJ2-2, with D perhaps matching TRBD2 (6 bases). The CDR3 loop spans 14 amino acids. Germline CDR1 SGHNT, CDR2 YYREEE (reference sequence). Trimming removed 2 bases from V and 5 bases from J, with 10 bases in between. The CDR3 region is CASSFAGRTGELFF. The DNA of the CDR3 is TGTGCCAGCAGCTTTGCGGGGCGAACCGGGGAGCTGTTTTTT. Variable domain in full (rest from reference TRBV5-4 and TRBJ2-2): ETGVTQSPTHLIKTRGQQVTLRCSSQSGHNTVSWYQQALGQGPQFIFQYYREEENGRGNFPPRFSGLQFPNYSSELNVNALELDDSALYLCASSFAGRTGELFFGEGSRLTVL.

The J gene is TRBJ1-3, the V gene TRBV12-5, with D possibly TRBD1 on 6 matching bases. V was clipped by 3 bases and J by 4 bases, with 16 bases between them. This CDR3 is built from 16 residues. CDR1 is LGHNT and CDR2 is FRNRAP in the germline V gene. The CDR3 protein is CASGFPAGVPGNTIYF. Here the CDR3 DNA reads TGTGCTAGTGGTTTTCCCGCAGGGGTACCGGGAAACACCATATATTTT.

This chain links TRBV6-2 or TRBV6-3 with TRBJ1-1, with D hard to call. Trimming shortened V by 7 bases and J by 1 base, and 22 bases separated the two germline ends. Per the germline V gene, CDR1 is MNHEY and CDR2 is SVGEGT. There are 17 residues in the CDR3. For the CDR3, the DNA is TGTGCCAGCACCCCCAGAGGAGAGCGGCCTACGAACACTGAAGCTTTCTTT. Protein: CASTPRGERPTNTEAFF.

This chain joins TRBV5-5 and TRBJ1-1; D unclear. Trimming cost V 0 bases and J 3 bases, with 6 bases left between them. Germline CDR1 SGHKS, CDR2 YYEKEE (reference sequence). CDR3 size: 13 residues. The CDR3 reads CASSLGRYTEAFF. The DNA of the CDR3 is TGTGCCAGCAGCTTGGGCAGATACACTGAAGCTTTCTTT.

With respect to this clone: The sample contains more than one DNA sequence encoding this CDR3. The chain carries TRBV7-2 and TRBJ2-3, with D maybe TRBD2 (6 bases). CDR3 size: 15 residues. Trimming removed 6 bases at V and 2 bases at J, with 15 bases between. Germline V CDR1 and CDR2: SGHTA, FQGNSA. Written as DNA, the CDR3 is TGTGCCAGCAGTCCCCGGTTAGCGGCCACAGATACGCAGTATTTT. This codes for CASSPRLAATDTQYF.

This chain joins TRBV12-3 or TRBV12-4 and TRBJ2-7; TRBD1 is a possible D gene (6 bases). This CDR3 has 13 residues. V gave up 4 bases and J gave up 1 base, with 8 bases separating them. The CDR3 protein is CASSWGTSYEQYV. The CDR3 nucleotides are TGTGCCAGCAGTTGGGGGACATCCTACGAGCAGTACGTC.

The chain recombines TRBV4-3 with TRBJ2-6, with D possibly matching TRBD1 (6 bases). The CDR3 covers 14 residues. Deletions cut 4 bases from V and 4 bases from J, with 8 bases between. The germline V gene has CDR1 LGHNA and CDR2 YSLEER. This CDR3 is CASSPQGGANVLTF. CDR3 coding DNA: TGCGCCAGCAGCCCCCAGGGGGGGGCCAACGTCCTGACTTTC.

J is TRBJ1-2 and V is TRBV5-4, with D perhaps matching TRBD1 (6 bases). V lost 3 bases and J 8 bases, leaving 20 bases between the germline ends. Per the germline V gene, CDR1 is SGHNT and CDR2 is YYREEE (reference sequence). The CDR3 has 15 residues. The CDR3, as DNA: TGTGCCAGCAGCTACATGCTCGGGGGGCAGGGGGGCTACACCTTC. Its protein product is CASSYMLGGQGGYTF.

The J gene is TRBJ2-3, the V gene TRBV4-3; D call uncertain. Germline CDR1 and CDR2: LGHNA and YSLEER. This CDR3 has 13 amino acids. Trimming removed 4 bases from V and 1 base from J, with 6 bases in between. CDR3 coding DNA: TGCGCCAGCAGCCTCGTCGGCACAGATACGCAGTATTTT. It is translated as CASSLVGTDTQYF.

This sequence joins TRBV5-1 and TRBJ2-1; D unresolved. Germline CDR1 is SGHRS and CDR2 is YFSETQ. This CDR3 region has 14 residues. V was shortened by 1 base and J by 2 bases, with 7 bases between the two germline ends. CDR3: CASSLFNTYNEQFF. In DNA, the CDR3 is TGCGCCAGCAGCTTGTTTAATACCTACAATGAGCAGTTCTTC.

The sample holds a few counts of this clone. The gene calls are TRBV7-2 and TRBJ1-6, with a tentative D call TRBD1 (5 bases). With 5 bases removed from V and 1 base from J, the gap between germline ends came to 9 bases. This CDR3 is built from 15 residues. The germline gives CDR1 SGHTA, CDR2 FQGNSA. Here the CDR3 DNA reads TGTGCCAGCAGCGTACAGGTTTCCTATAATTCACCCCTCCACTTT. Its translation: CASSVQVSYNSPLHF.

Only one count was recorded for this clone. V and J are TRBV27 and TRBJ2-1; 13 nucleotides agree with TRBD2. V lost 4 bases to trimming and J lost 4 bases; unmatched junction nucleotides: 10. Germline values: CDR1 MNHEY, CDR2 SMNVEV (reference sequence). This CDR3 has 18 amino acids. CDR3 nucleotide sequence: TGTGCCAGCAGTTCGTGGACTAGCGGGAGAACTTTGTACAATGAGCAGTTCTTC. Translated, it gives CASSSWTSGRTLYNEQFF.

The J gene is TRBJ1-6, the V gene TRBV7-6; maybe TRBD1 (6 bases). The V gene lost 5 bases and the J gene lost 6 bases, with 17 bases spanning the gap. The CDR3 length is 16 residues. Germline loops: CDR1 SGHVS, CDR2 FNYEAQ. The CDR3 loop reads CASSPSQGRVNSPLHF. The CDR3 region has the DNA TGTGCCAGCAGCCCATCACAGGGCAGAGTTAATTCACCCCTCCACTTT.

This chain joins TRBV9 and TRBJ2-3, with TRBD1 matching 7 bases. The germline V gene has CDR1 SGDLS and CDR2 YYNGEE. The CDR3 consists of 15 residues. V was clipped by 2 bases and J by 7 bases; unmatched bases: 10. CDR3 DNA sequence: TGTGCCAGCAGCGTCGACGGGACAGAATCTTATACGCAGTATTTT. Translation: CASSVDGTESYTQYF.

This chain uses TRBV6-6 with TRBJ2-5; 7 nucleotides line up with TRBD1. From germline, CDR1 is MNHNY and CDR2 SVGAGI (reference sequence). The CDR3 is 14 amino acids. Germline trimming cut 7 bases from V and 4 bases from J; bases unmatched to any gene: 9. CDR3 nucleotide sequence: TGTGCCAGCACTCTGGGACAGTCGAGAGAGACCCAGTACTTC. Translation: CASTLGQSRETQYF.

This clone was seen only a few times. This chain joins TRBV18 and TRBJ2-3; 7 nucleotides align to TRBD1. After removal of 5 bases from V and 3 bases from J, the junction contained 8 bases not matched to a gene. Germline V CDR1 and CDR2: KGHSH, LQKENI. The CDR3 is made up of 15 amino acids. CDR3 residues: CASSSQGVQTDTQYF. The CDR3 bases are TGTGCCAGCTCATCGCAGGGGGTACAAACAGATACGCAGTATTTT.

The CDR3 is CAWGNQLNTEAFF. The CDR3 DNA follows: TGTGCCTGGGGCAATCAGTTGAACACTGAAGCTTTCTTT. This chain connects TRBV30 to TRBJ1-1; D not certain. This CDR3 region has 13 residues. Germline V gene data show CDR1 as GTSNPN and CDR2 as SVGIG (reference sequence). V was pared by 5 bases and J by 0 bases, with 10 bases between.

This clone was observed at least ten times. The V and J genes are TRBV4-3 and TRBJ1-5, with 7 positions matching TRBD1. Germline CDR1 and CDR2: LGHNA and YSLEER. This CDR3 is built from 16 residues. After removal of 0 bases from V and 5 bases from J, the junction contained 7 bases not matched to a gene. CDR3 in amino acids: CASSQEFRQGDQPQHF. The CDR3 nucleotides read TGCGCCAGCAGCCAAGAATTCAGACAGGGAGATCAGCCCCAGCATTTT.

The rearrangement joins TRBV21-1 to TRBJ1-1; the table's TRBD1 call for D was not verified on the DNA. TRBV21-1 corresponds to a pseudogene. This CDR3 contains 16 residues. CDR3 region: CASSKGRQGGFREAFF. The DNA of the CDR3 is TGTGCCAGCAGCAAGGGGCGACAGGGGGGATTTCGAGAAGCTTTCTTT.

The rearrangement joins TRBV6-4 to TRBJ1-5; D gene ambiguous. V lost 6 bases, J lost 1 base, and 10 bases lay in between. CDR1 and CDR2 (germline): MRHNA, SNTAGT. This CDR3 spans 14 amino acids. Here the CDR3 DNA reads TGTGCCAGCAGCCCCGAGAAAAGCAATCAGCCCCAGCATTTT. It codes for CASSPEKSNQPQHF.

CDR3 DNA sequence: TGTGCCAGCAGCCCCCGAATCGACGGGTATGGCTACACCTTC. Residues: CASSPRIDGYGYTF. The chain combines TRBV7-2 with TRBJ1-2; the D is unclear. CDR3 length: 14 residues. The V gene's germline CDR1 is SGHTA and CDR2 FQGNSA. V dropped 5 bases and J dropped 5 bases, with 15 bases sitting between them.

This chain joins TRBV4-2 and TRBJ2-5; 10 bases agree with TRBD1. Germline assignment: CDR1 LGHNA and CDR2 YNFKEQ. V trimming: 5 bases; J trimming: 3 bases; junction bases outside the gene matches: 6. The CDR3 totals 15 residues. CDR3 sequence: CASSNRDRGEETQYF. The CDR3 nucleotides read TGTGCCAGCAGCAACCGGGACAGGGGAGAAGAGACCCAGTACTTC.

This clone was picked up one time. The rearrangement joins TRBV5-1 to TRBJ2-5; possible D gene TRBD1, 6 bases. Germline lookup yields CDR1 SGHRS and CDR2 YFSETQ. The CDR3 length is 17 residues. The germline V and J ends were trimmed by 4 bases and 5 bases, with 24 bases remaining between them. Here the CDR3 DNA reads TGCGCCAGCAGCCCCTTAACAGGGAAACAGAACGGGGAGACCCAGTACTTC. Amino acid sequence: CASSPLTGKQNGETQYF.

J is TRBJ2-1 and V is TRBV5-1; 7 positions match TRBD1. The CDR3 is 16 amino acids. Germline CDR1 and CDR2: SGHRS and YFSETQ. With 6 bases clipped from V and 0 bases from J, the junction kept 9 bases outside the gene matches. The CDR3, as DNA: TGCGCCAGCACCTGGGGACAGCGAAGCTCCTACAATGAGCAGTTCTTC. Protein product: CASTWGQRSSYNEQFF.